This T cell receptor (beta chain) was observed in a study of T cell repertoires in breast cancer (dated by TCRdb to 2015 to 2016). For context, the study as a whole: Tumors, lymph nodes and peripheral blood lymphocytes from breast cancer patients, as well as peripheral blood from healthy control donors, were profiled. On average, sequencing produced roughly 540,000 sequences per sample, which came to about 10 reads per input cell. Because breast cancer has a low mutational burden and common mutations are rare, the study reasoned that TCRs shared between breast cancer patients would target shared antigens. Most of the 21 patient tumors analyzed for shared TCRs were ER+/PR+. The controls were nine healthy donors whose age range was similar to that of the patients. After being minced and digested with Liberase and DNase, tumors and tumor-involved lymph nodes were passed through 70-um and 40-um filters. Tumor-free lymph nodes were processed with no enzymatic digestion, and blood samples were separated using Ficoll. Results the study describes overall, beyond this receptor: Approximately 19 TCR pairs were shared across seven or more patient tumors and were rarely found in control blood, which suggested possible tumor specificity. Sentinel lymph nodes involved by tumor shared about fourfold more TCRs with matched tumor repertoires than tumor-free nodes did (7.7% versus 2%). Shared TCRs were encoded by various nucleotide sequences, which suggests selection and expansion based on antigen. Emulsion RT-PCR was regarded as qualitative rather than quantitative, because clone recovery was skewed by transcript abundance and primer differences. Genuine antitumor clones may have been missed because singleton TCRs were discarded and only part of each tumor was sampled.

In regard to this clonotype: Its antigen remains undetermined. Base qualities are not recorded, but no much larger clone differs from it by a single base.

The library was obtained by emulsion pairing. Unpaired genes were suppressed by a second nested PCR with blocking oligos, after which a third nested PCR added Illumina adaptors and barcodes. Each emulsion RT-PCR master mix contained roughly 4,500-250,000 T cells, with C-region, Stepout and V-region primers. Emulsions were generated with the Micellula Emulsion and Purification Kit, and RT-PCR used Qiagen OneStep RT-PCR reagents. Pooled libraries were sequenced on an Illumina MiSeq with paired-end 2 x 250 reads. The study's own analysis went as follows. Read pairs were joined in Galaxy and clipped at the engineered overlap into separate alpha and beta files, and reads that were not clipped were discarded. To assign alpha-beta pairs, the researchers used CompleteTCR, a MiTCR-based pipeline that relies on an R script to link chains sharing read cluster identifiers. TCR sequences that were observed only once, about 1-3.4% of the total, were removed as potential sequencing errors. TCRdb reprocessing: public reads trimmed at Q25 with fastp, clones called with MiXCR, in-frame beta chains kept. Rows merge per CDR3 protein into single entries with the most common DNA and genes. These V and J calls derive from TCRdb rather than the authors' analysis. The sample table shows 350 to 400 distinct CDR3 sequences, and about 50% are seen once. 85% to 90% of the sample comes from the top ten.

The study used an expanded emulsion RT-PCR method with primers for all TCR V genes to analyze paired alpha-beta TCRs of CD8+ T cells. CD8+ T cells were isolated with a CD8 positive selection kit and incubated overnight in 9.5 to 10 IU/mL IL-2 before emulsion RT-PCR. Source material: CD8+ T cells. This sequence originates from a pool of human donors with breast cancer or a healthy control (not recorded which).

This receptor carries the CDR3 CASSKTSGENTQYF. The sequenced DNA: TGTGCCAGCAGCAAGACTAGCGGGGAGAATACGCAGTATTTT. The chain couples TRBV7-6 to TRBJ2-3; TRBD2 lines up with 11 middle nucleotides. CDR1 and CDR2 are read off the germline V gene as SGHVS and FNYEAQ. The CDR3 numbers 14 residues from cysteine through phenylalanine. CDR3 DNA is the only sequence kept; it has 42 bases, read in frame from the first base. Ends trimmed: V by 5 bases, J by 7 bases; bases unmatched to a gene: 5. Outside the CDR3, residues come from the reference TRBV7-6 and TRBJ2-3 proteins, so the full variable domain is: GAGVSQSPRYKVTKRGQDVALRCDPISGHVSLYWYRQALGQGPEFLTYFNYEAQQDKSGLPNDRFSAERPEGSISTLTIQRTEQRDSAMYRCASSKTSGENTQYFGPGTRLTVL.